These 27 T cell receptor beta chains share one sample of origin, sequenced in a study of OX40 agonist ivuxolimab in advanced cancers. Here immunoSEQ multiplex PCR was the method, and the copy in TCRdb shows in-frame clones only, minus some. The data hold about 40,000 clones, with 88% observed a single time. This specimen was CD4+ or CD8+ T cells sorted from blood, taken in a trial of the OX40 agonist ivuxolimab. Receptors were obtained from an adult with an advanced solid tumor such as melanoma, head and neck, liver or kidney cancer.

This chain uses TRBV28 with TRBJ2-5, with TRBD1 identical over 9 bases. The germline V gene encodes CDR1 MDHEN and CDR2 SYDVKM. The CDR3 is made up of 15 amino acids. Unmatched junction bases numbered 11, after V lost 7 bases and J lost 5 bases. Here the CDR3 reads CASNPGQGFFETQYF. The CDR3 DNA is TGTGCCAGCAACCCCGGACAGGGGTTTTTTGAGACCCAGTACTTC.

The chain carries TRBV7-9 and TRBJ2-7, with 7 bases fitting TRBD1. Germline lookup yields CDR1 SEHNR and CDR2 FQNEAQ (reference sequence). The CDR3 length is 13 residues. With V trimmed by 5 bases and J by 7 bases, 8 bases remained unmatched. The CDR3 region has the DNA TGTGCCAGCAGCAAGGGACAGAACCCGGAGCAGTACTTC. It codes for CASSKGQNPEQYF.

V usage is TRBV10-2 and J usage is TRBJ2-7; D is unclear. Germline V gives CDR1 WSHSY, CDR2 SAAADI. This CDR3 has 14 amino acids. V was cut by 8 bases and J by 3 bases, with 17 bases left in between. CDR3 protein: CASLRMGFYYEQYF. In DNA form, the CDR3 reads TGCGCCAGCCTTAGAATGGGATTTTACTACGAGCAGTACTTC.

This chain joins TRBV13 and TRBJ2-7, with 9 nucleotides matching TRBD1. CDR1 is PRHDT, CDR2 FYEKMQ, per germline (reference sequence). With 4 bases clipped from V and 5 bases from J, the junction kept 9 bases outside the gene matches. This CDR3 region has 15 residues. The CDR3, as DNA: TGTGCCAGCAGCTCCGCCCTACAGGGGGCCCACGAGCAGTACTTC. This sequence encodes CASSSALQGAHEQYF. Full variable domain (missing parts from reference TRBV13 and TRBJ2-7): AAGVIQSPRHLIKEKRETATLKCYPIPRHDTVYWYQQGPGQDPQFLISFYEKMQSDKGSIPDRFSAQQFSDYHSELNMSSLELGDSALYFCASSSALQGAHEQYFGPGTRLTVT.

The CDR3 nucleotides read TGTGCCAGCAGCCCCTCAGTGAACACTGAAGCTTTCTTT. Its translation: CASSPSVNTEAFF. V is TRBV11-2 and J is TRBJ1-1, with D unclear. Trimming shortened V by 5 bases and J by 0 bases, and 7 bases separated the two germline ends. This CDR3 contains 13 residues. Per the germline V gene, CDR1 is SGHAT and CDR2 is FQNNGV. Supplemented by reference TRBV11-2 and TRBJ1-1, the full variable domain reads EAGVAQSPRYKIIEKRQSVAFWCNPISGHATLYWYQQILGQGPKLLIQFQNNGVVDDSQLPKDRFSAERLKGVDSTLKIQPAKLEDSAVYLCASSPSVNTEAFFGQGTRLTVV.

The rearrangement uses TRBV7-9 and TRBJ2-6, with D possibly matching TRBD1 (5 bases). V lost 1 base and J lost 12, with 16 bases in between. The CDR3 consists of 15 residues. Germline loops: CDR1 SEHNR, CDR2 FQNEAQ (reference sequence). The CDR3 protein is CASSLDTGPPGVLTF. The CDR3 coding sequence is TGTGCCAGCAGCTTAGATACAGGCCCCCCCGGCGTCCTGACTTTC.

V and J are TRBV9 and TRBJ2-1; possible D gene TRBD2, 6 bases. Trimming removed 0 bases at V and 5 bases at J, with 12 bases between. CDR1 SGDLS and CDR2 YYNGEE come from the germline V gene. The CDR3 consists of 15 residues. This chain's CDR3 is CASSVVDYEDNEQFF. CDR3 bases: TGTGCCAGCAGCGTAGTGGACTACGAAGACAATGAGCAGTTCTTC. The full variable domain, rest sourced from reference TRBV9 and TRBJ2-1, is DSGVTQTPKHLITATGQRVTLRCSPRSGDLSVYWYQQSLDQGLQFLIQYYNGEERAKGNILERFSAQQFPDLHSELNLSSLELGDSALYFCASSVVDYEDNEQFFGPGTRLTVL.

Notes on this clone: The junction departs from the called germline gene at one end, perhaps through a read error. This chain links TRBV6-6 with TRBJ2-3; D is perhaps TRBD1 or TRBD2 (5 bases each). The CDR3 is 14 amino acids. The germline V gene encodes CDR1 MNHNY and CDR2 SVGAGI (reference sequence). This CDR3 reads CASSNSPGPDTQYF. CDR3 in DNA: TGTGCCAGCAGTAACTCGCCGGGACCAGATACGCAGTATTTT.

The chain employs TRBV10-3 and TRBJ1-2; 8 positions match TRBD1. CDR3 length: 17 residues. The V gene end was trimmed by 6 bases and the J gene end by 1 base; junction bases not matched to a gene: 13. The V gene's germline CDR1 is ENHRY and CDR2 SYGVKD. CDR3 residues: CAISGTLTGEINYGYTF. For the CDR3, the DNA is TGTGCCATCAGCGGAACCTTGACAGGGGAGATTAACTATGGCTACACCTTC.

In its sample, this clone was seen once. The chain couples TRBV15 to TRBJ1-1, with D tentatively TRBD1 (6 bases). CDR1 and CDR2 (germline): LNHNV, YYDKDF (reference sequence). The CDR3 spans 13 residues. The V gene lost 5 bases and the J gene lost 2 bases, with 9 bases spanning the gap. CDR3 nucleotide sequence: TGTGCCACCAGCGGGGGGCTAAACACTGAAGCTTTCTTT. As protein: CATSGGLNTEAFF.

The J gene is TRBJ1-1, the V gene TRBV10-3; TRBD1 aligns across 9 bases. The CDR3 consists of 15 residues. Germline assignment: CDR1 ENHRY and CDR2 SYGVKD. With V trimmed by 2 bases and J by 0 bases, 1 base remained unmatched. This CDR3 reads CAISERTGVNTEAFF. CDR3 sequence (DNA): TGTGCCATCAGTGAGCGGACAGGGGTGAACACTGAAGCTTTCTTT.

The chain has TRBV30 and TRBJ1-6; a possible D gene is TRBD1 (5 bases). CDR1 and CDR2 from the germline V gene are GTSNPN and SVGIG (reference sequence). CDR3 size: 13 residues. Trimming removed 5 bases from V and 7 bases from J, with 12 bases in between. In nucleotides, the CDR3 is TGTGCCTGGGACCCCCAGGGAAATTCACCCCTCCACTTT. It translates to CAWDPQGNSPLHF.

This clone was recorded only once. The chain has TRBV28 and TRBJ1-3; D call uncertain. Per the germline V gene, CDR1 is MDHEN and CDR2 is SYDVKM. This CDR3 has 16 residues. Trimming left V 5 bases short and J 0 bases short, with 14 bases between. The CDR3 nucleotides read TGTGCCAGCAGTGTATTACCCCTGAGCTCTGGAAACACCATATATTTT. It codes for CASSVLPLSSGNTIYF.

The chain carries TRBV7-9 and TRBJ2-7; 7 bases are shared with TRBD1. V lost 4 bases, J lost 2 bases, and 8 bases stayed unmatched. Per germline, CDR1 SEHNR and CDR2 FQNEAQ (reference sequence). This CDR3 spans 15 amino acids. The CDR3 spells CASSYQTTGTYEQYF. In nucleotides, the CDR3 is TGTGCCAGCAGCTACCAGACGACAGGGACCTACGAGCAGTACTTC.

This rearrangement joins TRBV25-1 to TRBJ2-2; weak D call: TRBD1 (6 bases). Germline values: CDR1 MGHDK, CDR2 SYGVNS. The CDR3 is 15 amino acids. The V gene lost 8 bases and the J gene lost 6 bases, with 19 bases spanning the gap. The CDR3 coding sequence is TGTGCCAGCCAAGGCACAGGGTGGTTCCCCGGGGAGCTGTTTTTT. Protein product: CASQGTGWFPGELFF.

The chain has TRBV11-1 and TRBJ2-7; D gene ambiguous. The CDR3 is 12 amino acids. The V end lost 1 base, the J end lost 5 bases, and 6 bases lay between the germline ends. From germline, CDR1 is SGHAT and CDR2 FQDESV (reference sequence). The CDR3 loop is CASSLVGNEQYF. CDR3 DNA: TGTGCCAGCAGCTTAGTGGGGAACGAGCAGTACTTC. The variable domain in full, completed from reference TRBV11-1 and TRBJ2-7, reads EAEVAQSPRYKITEKSQAVAFWCDPISGHATLYWYRQILGQGPELLVQFQDESVVDDSQLPKDRFSAERLKGVDSTLKIQPAELGDSAMYLCASSLVGNEQYFGPGTRLTVT.

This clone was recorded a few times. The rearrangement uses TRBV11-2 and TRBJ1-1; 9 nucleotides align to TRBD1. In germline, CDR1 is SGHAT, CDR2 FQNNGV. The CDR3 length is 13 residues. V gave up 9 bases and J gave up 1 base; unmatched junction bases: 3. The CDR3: CAREQGANTEAFF. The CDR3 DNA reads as TGTGCCAGGGAACAGGGGGCGAACACTGAAGCTTTCTTT.

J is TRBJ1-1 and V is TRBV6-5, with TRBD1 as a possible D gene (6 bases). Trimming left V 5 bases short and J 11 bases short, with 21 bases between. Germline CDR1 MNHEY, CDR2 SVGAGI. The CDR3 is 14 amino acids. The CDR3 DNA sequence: TGTGCCAGCAGTCCCGATTGGGGGGGGCATTGGGCTTTCTTT. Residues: CASSPDWGGHWAFF.

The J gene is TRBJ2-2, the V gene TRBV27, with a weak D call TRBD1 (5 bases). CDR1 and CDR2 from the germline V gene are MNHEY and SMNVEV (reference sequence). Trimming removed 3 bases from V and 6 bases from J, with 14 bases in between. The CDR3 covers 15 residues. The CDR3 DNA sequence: TGTGCCAGCAGTTTCGACAGACGGTCTGCCGGGGAGCTGTTTTTT. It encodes CASSFDRRSAGELFF.

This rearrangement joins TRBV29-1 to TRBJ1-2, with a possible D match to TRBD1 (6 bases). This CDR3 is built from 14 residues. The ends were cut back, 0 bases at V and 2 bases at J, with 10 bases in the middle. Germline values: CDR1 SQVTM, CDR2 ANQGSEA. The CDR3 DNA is TGCAGCGTTGAAGATCGGACAGAAAACTATGGCTACACCTTC. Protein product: CSVEDRTENYGYTF.

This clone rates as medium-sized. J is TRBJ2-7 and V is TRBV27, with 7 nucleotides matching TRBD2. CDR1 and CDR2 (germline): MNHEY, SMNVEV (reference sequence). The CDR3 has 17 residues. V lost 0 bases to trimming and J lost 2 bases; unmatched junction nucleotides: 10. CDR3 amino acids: CASSLSSQLSGAYEQYF. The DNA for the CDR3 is TGTGCCAGCAGTTTATCGTCTCAACTAAGCGGGGCCTACGAGCAGTACTTC.

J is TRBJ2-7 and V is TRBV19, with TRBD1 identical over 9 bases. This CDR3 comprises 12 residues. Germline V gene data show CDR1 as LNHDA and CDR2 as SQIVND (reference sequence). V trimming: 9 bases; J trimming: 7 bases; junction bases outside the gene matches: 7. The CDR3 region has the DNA TGTGCCAGCAATACAGGGGGCAATGAGCAGTACTTC. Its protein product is CASNTGGNEQYF.

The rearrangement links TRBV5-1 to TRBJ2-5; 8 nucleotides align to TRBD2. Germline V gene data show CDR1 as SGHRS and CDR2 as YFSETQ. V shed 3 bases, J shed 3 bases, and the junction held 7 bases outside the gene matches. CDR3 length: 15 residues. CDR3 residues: CASSWVLTSEETQYF. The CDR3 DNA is TGCGCCAGCAGCTGGGTTTTGACTAGCGAAGAGACCCAGTACTTC.

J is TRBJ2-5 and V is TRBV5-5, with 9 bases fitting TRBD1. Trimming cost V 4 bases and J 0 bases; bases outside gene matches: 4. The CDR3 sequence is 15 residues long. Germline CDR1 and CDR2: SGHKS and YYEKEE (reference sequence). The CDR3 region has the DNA TGTGCCAGCAGCAACAGACAGGGGGACCAAGAGACCCAGTACTTC. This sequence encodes CASSNRQGDQETQYF.

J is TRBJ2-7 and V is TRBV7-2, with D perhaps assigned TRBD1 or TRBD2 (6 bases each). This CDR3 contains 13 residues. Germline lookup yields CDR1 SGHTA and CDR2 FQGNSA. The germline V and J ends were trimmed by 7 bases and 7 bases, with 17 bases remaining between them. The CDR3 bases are TGTGCCAGCACCCCGGGGGCCACCTGGGAGCAGTACTTC. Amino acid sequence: CASTPGATWEQYF.

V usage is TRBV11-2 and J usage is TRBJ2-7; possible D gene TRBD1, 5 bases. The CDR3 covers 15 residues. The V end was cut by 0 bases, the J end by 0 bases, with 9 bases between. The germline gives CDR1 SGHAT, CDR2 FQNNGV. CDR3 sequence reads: CASSLEYRISYEQYF. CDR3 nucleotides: TGTGCCAGCAGCTTAGAATACAGGATCTCCTACGAGCAGTACTTC.

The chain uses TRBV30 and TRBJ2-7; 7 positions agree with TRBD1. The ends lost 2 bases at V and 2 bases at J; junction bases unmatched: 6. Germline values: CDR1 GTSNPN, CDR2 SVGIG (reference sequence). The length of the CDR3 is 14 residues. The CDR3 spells CAWSTGTDPYEQYF. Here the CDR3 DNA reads TGTGCCTGGAGTACCGGGACAGACCCCTACGAGCAGTACTTC.